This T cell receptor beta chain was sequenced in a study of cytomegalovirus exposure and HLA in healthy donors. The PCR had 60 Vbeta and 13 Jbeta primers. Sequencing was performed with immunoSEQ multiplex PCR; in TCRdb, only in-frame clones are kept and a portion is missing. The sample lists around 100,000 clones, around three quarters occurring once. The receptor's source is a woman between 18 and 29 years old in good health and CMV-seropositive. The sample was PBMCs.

The CDR3 loop reads CASTPESGTSTDTQYF. The CDR3 coding sequence is TGTGCCAGCACCCCCGAAAGCGGGACCAGCACAGATACGCAGTATTTT. The chain has TRBV7-9 and TRBJ2-3, with 7 bases fitting TRBD2. The CDR3 consists of 16 residues. The J segment lost 0 bases and the V segment lost 7 bases, leaving 10 bases of the junction unmatched. Germline CDR1 and CDR2: SEHNR and FQNEAQ (reference sequence).